This TCR beta chain originates from a study of cytomegalovirus exposure and HLA in healthy donors. It was with 60 Vbeta and 13 Jbeta primers that the PCR ran. The repertoire was sequenced with immunoSEQ multiplex PCR; TCRdb's copy has only in-frame clones and lacks some. The sample holds around 200,000 clones; 75% to 90% are singletons and the top ten take around 0.31%. The CDR3 consists of 16 residues. Germline trimming cut 4 bases from V and 0 bases from J; bases unmatched to any gene: 8. Germline V CDR1 and CDR2: LNHDA, SQIVND (reference sequence). Sequenced: PBMCs. The origin of this receptor is a woman in her twenties or thirties in good health and CMV-seronegative. The V gene is TRBV19, the J gene TRBJ2-7, with 8 positions matching TRBD2. CDR3 nucleotide sequence: TGTGCCAGTAGTACCCAAATAGCGGGGAGCTCCTACGAGCAGTACTTC. Translated: CASSTQIAGSSYEQYF.